The 2 T cell receptor beta chains below come from one sample, sequenced in a study of blood T cells in healthy people across ages. With a J-beta primer mix and a sample-barcoded 5' primer, a second PCR ran roughly 6 to 12 cycles. TCRdb reanalysed the 5' RACE reads using MiXCR and keeps one entry per CDR3 protein. The sample contains some 670,000 distinct CDR3 sequences, 45% to 60% of which appear only once. Sample: blood. Source of these receptors: a woman of 80 years or more in good health.

This clonotype was seen many times. The rearrangement uses TRBV30 and TRBJ2-3; 8 nucleotides align to TRBD2. The CDR3 length is 15 residues. The J segment lost 4 bases and the V segment lost 0 bases, leaving 6 bases of the junction unmatched. CDR1 and CDR2 (germline): GTSNPN, SVGIG (reference sequence). This CDR3 reads CAWSVPSGSADTQYF. The CDR3 DNA reads TGTGCCTGGAGTGTACCCAGCGGGAGCGCAGATACGCAGTATTTT. Full variable domain (remainder filled in from reference TRBV30 and TRBJ2-3): SQTIHQWPATLVQPVGSPLSLECTVEGTSNPNLYWYRQAAGRGLQLLFYSVGIGQISSEVPQNLSASRPQDRQFILSSKKLLLSDSGFYLCAWSVPSGSADTQYFGPGTRLTVL.

Many counts were recorded for this clonotype. At one of its ends the junction is not consistent with the germline gene, which may arise from a read error. The V and J genes are TRBV7-7 and TRBJ2-1, with D perhaps matching TRBD1 or TRBD2 (5 bases each). The CDR3 is made up of 15 amino acids. Germline V gives CDR1 SSHAT, CDR2 FNYEAQ (reference sequence). CDR3 nucleotides: TGTGCTAGCAGCTCCGGGACCCACCCTAACAATGAGCAGTTCTTC. Its translation is CASSSGTHPNNEQFF.